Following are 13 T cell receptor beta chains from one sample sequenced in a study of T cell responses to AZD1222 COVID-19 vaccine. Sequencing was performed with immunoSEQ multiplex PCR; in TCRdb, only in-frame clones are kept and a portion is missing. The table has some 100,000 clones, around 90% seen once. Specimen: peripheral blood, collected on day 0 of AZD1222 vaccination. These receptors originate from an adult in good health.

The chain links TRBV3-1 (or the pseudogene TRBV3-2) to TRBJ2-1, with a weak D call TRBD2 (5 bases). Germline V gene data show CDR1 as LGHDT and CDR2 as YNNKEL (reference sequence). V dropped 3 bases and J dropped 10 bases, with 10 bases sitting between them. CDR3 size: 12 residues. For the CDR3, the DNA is TGTGCCAGCAGCCACTACACTAGAGAGCAGTTCTTC. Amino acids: CASSHYTREQFF.

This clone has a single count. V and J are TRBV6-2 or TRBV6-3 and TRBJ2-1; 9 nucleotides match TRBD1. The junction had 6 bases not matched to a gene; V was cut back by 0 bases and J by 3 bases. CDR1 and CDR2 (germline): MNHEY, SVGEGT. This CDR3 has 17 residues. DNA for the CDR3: TGTGCCAGCAGTTACTCACCTAACAGGGGGCTCTACAATGAGCAGTTCTTC. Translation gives CASSYSPNRGLYNEQFF.

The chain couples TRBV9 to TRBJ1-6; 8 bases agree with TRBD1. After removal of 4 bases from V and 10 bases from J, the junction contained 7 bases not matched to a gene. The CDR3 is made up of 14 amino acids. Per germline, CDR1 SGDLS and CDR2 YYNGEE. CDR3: CASSRRTGTSPLHF. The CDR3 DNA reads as TGTGCCAGCAGCCGGAGGACAGGGACCTCACCCCTCCACTTT.

The CDR3: CASSPQPTGYTEAFF. CDR3 DNA: TGTGCCAGCAGTCCTCAACCGACAGGGTACACTGAAGCTTTCTTT. The chain uses TRBV6-5 and TRBJ1-1; the match to TRBD1 covers 7 bases. Per germline, CDR1 MNHEY and CDR2 SVGAGI. This CDR3 is 15 amino acids long. Trimming removed 5 bases from V and 3 bases from J; junction bases left unmatched: 9.

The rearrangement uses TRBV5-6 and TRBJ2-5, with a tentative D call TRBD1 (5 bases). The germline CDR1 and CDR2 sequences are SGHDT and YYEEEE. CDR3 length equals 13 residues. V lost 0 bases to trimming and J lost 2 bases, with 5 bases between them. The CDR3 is CASSLGQQETQYF. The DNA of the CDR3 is TGTGCCAGCAGCTTGGGACAGCAAGAGACCCAGTACTTC.

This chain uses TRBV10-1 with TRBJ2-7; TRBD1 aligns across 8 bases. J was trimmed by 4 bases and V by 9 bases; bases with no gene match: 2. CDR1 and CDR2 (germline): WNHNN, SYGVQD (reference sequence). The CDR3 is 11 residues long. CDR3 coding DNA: TGCGCCAGACGGGACAGGTACGAGCAGTACTTC. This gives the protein CARRDRYEQYF.

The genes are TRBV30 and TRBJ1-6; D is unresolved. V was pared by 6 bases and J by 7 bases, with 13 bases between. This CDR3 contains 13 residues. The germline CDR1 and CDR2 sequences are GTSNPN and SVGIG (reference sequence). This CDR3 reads CACSTVRNSPLHF. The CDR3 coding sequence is TGTGCCTGTTCGACCGTCAGGAATTCACCCCTCCACTTT.

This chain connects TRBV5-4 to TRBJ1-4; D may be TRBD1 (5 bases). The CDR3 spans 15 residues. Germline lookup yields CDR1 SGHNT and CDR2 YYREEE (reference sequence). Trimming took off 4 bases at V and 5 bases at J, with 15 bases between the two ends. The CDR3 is CASSRGGVDNEKLFF. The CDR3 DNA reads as TGTGCCAGCAGCAGGGGCGGGGTAGACAATGAAAAACTGTTTTTT. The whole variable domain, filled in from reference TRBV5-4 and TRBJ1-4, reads ETGVTQSPTHLIKTRGQQVTLRCSSQSGHNTVSWYQQALGQGPQFIFQYYREEENGRGNFPPRFSGLQFPNYSSELNVNALELDDSALYLCASSRGGVDNEKLFFGSGTQLSVL.

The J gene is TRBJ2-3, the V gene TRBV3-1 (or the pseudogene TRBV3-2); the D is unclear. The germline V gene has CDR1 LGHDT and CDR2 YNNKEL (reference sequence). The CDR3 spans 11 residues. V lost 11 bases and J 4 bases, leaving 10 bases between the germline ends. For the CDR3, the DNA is TGTGCCTCCCGTAAGGCAGATACGCAGTATTTT. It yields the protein CASRKADTQYF.

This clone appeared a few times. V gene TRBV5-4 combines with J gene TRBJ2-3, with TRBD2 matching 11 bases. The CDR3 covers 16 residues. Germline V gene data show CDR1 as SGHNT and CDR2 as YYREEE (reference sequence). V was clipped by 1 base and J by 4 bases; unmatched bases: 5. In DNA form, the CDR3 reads TGTGCCAGCAGCTTGCCACTAGCGGGAGCAGCAGATACGCAGTATTTT. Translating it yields CASSLPLAGAADTQYF.

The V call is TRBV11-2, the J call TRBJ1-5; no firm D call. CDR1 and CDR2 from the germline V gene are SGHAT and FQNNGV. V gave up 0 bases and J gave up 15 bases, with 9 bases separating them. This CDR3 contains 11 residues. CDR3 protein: CASSLDLTGHF. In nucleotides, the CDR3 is TGTGCCAGCAGCTTAGATCTGACGGGGCATTTT.

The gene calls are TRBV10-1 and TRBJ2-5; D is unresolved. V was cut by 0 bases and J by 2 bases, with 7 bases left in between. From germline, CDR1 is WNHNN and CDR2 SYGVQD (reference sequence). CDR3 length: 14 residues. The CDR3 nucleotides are TGCGCCAGCAGTGAGTCCTTAGCTCAAGAGACCCAGTACTTC. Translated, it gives CASSESLAQETQYF.

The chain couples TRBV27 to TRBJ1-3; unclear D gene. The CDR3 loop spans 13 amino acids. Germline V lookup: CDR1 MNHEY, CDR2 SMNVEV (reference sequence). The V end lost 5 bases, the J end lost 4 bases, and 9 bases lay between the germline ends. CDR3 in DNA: TGTGCCAGCAGTCCCCGACCGGGAAACACCATATATTTT. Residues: CASSPRPGNTIYF.